This note documents a single TCR beta chain sequence. Study processing details: Reference gene primer amplification in the assay estimated nucleated cell counts. Here immunoSEQ multiplex PCR was the method, and the copy in TCRdb shows in-frame clones only, minus some. V and J calls and clone size are those listed in that table; D and trimming were worked out from the DNA. This table has 150,000 or so clones, about 85% appearing once. The sample comes from a study of blood T cell repertoires in COVID-19. Study information: Material from acute and convalescent COVID-19 was sourced from the United States, Italy and Spain. In each case, the material was cDNA or gDNA derived from T cells, B-cell-depleted T cells, or PBMCs.

V lost 7 bases to trimming and J lost 1 base; unmatched junction nucleotides: 3. This CDR3 spans 14 amino acids. Germline-derived CDR1 and CDR2 are MNHEY and SVGAGI. The receptor was derived from a middle-aged woman with active or convalescent COVID-19. The chain employs TRBV6-5 and TRBJ2-3; 9 nucleotides line up with TRBD2. The source material was peripheral blood. CDR3 residues: CASTASGGTDTQYF. CDR3 DNA: TGTGCCAGCACTGCTAGCGGGGGCACAGATACGCAGTATTTT.